This T cell receptor beta chain was recorded in a study of breast tumors, draining lymph nodes, adjacent tissues. Study-wide results and limits: Tumor T cell lymph node origin was a supported hypothesis, not proven. Findings are consistent with lymph node origin and intratumoral expansion of most tumor T cells. Tumor and nontumor repertoires were significantly more similar in luminal-like than in basal-like breast cancer. Tumors had less TCR diversity than lymph nodes, more than nontumor tissue.

About this clonotype itself: Its antigen is unidentified.

Axillary draining lymph nodes of breast cancer patients supplied the node samples. The CDR3 extends over 14 amino acids. Germline V gene lookup returns CDR1 SGHAT and CDR2 FQNNGV. Between the trimmed V and J ends, which lost 5 bases and 5 bases, there was a span of 14 bases. Via MiXCR, TCRdb re-called the multiplex PCR reads, giving one row per CDR3 protein. The sample lists about 130,000 distinct CDR3 sequences; around 20% were seen once. Sequenced sample: axillary lymph node tissue. The chain combines TRBV11-2 with TRBJ2-3; D remains unclear. This sequence originates from a female donor with breast cancer. Some clones in this sample may be carry-over from other donors' samples. The CDR3, as DNA: TGTGCCAGCAGCCTACAAGCTCCCGGAGATACGCAGTATTTT. It yields the protein CASSLQAPGDTQYF.